This TCR beta chain appears in the sequencing data of a study of cytomegalovirus exposure and HLA in healthy donors. The CDR3 extends over 15 amino acids. The germline V gene has CDR1 SEHNR and CDR2 FQNEAQ (reference sequence). V lost 1 base and J lost 3, with 12 bases in between. A word on this clone: Its specificity is not known.

13 Jbeta primers and 60 Vbeta primers were used for the PCR. Here immunoSEQ multiplex PCR was the method, and the copy in TCRdb shows in-frame clones only, minus some. The sample has approximately 120,000 clones; approximately 69% are singletons. Findings and limits, study-wide: One cluster of highly shared sequence variants probably arose as a sequencing artifact.

Sample: PBMCs. The receptor's source is a man in his forties or fifties in good health and CMV-seropositive. The genes are TRBV7-9 and TRBJ2-5; D gene uncertain. The DNA of the CDR3 is TGTGCCAGCAGCTTAGGGCCCTCGACTGAAGAGACCCAGTACTTC. As protein: CASSLGPSTEETQYF.